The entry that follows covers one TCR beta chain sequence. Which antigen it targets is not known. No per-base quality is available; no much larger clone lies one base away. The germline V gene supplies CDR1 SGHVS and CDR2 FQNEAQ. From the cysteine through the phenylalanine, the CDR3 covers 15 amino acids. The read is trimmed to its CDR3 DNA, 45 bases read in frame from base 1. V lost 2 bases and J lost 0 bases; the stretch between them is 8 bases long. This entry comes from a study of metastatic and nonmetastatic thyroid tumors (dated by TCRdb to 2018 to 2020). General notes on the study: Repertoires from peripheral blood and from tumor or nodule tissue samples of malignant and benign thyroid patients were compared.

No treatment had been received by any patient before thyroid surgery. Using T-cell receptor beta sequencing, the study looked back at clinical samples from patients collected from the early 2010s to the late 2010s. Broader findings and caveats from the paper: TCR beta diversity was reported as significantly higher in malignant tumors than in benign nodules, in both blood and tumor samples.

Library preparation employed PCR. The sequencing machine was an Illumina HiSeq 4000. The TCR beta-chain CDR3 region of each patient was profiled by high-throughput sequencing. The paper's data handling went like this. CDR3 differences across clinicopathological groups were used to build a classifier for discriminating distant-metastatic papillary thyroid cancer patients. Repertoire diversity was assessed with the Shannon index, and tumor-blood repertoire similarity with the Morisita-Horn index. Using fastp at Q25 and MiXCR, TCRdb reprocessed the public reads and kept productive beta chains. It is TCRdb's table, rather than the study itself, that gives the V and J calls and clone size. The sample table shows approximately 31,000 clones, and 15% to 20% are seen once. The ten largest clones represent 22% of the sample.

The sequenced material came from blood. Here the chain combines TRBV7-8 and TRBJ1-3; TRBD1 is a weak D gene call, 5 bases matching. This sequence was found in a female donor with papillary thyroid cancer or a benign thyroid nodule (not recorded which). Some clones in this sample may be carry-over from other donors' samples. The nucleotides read TGTGCCAGCAGCTTATTTCAGGGCTCTGGAAACACCATATATTTT. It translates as CASSLFQGSGNTIYF. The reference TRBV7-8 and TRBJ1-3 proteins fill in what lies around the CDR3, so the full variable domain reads GAGVSQSPRYKVAKRGQDVALRCDPISGHVSLFWYQQALGQGPEFLTYFQNEAQLDKSGLPSDRFFAERPEGSVSTLKIQRTQQEDSAVYLCASSLFQGSGNTIYFGEGSWLTVV.